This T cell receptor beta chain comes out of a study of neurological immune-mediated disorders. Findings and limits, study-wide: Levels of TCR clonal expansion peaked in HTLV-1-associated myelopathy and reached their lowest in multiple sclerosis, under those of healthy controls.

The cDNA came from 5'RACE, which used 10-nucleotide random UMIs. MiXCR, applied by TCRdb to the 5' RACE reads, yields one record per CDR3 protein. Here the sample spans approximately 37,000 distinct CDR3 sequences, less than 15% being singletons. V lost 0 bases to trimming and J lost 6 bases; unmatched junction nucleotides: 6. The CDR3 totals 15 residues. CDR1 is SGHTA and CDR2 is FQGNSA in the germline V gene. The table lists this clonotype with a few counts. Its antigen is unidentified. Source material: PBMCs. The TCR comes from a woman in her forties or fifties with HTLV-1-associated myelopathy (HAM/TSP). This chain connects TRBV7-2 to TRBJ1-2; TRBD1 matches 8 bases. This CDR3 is CASSLAGQGSDGYTF. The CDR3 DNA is TGTGCCAGCAGCTTAGCCGGACAGGGATCGGATGGCTACACCTTC.